One TCR beta chain is described in this entry. Its specificity is not known. This entry comes from a study of beta chain features in type 1 diabetes. Findings of the study overall: Diminished insertions and augmented deletions at VDJ junctions characterized type 1 diabetes patients. Within each of all four CD4+ subsets, Type 1 diabetes patients had TCRB CDR3s that were moderately but significantly shorter. Whether HLA type influences TCRB rearrangement remained unresolved here. TCRB repertoires of naive, central memory and Treg cells appeared more similar among patients than among healthy donors.

CDR1 is SGHDN, CDR2 FVKESK, per germline. J gave up 5 bases and V 4 bases, and 7 bases lay outside the gene matches. The CDR3 sequence is 16 residues long. The sequenced template was cDNA made from the entire isolated RNA. Profiling relied on immunoSEQ multiplex PCR, and the TCRdb table lists in-frame clones only, not all of them. The repertoire consists of around 40,000 clones, with about half occurring once and the leading ten covering more than 2%. V usage is TRBV14 and J usage is TRBJ2-4; 11 bases fit TRBD2. Input material: Tregs from blood. The source of this sequence is a woman aged 18 to 35 in good health. The CDR3 sequence is CASSPLAGGLQNIQYF. The CDR3 region has the DNA TGTGCCAGCAGCCCGTTAGCGGGAGGGCTCCAAAACATTCAGTACTTC.